A single sample gave rise to the 3 T cell receptor beta chains below, sequenced in a study of T cell clonality in common variable immunodeficiency. The repertoire was sequenced with immunoSEQ multiplex PCR; TCRdb's copy has only in-frame clones and lacks some. The repertoire shows about 19,000 clones, none seen only once; the top ten take 5.5% to 8.5%. These receptors lack a known antigen. Study-wide results and limits: Fewer deletions and N-nucleotide insertions were reportedly seen in common variable immunodeficiency TCR beta sequences.

Sequenced input: peripheral blood mononuclear cells. The receptors were sampled from a human donor with common variable immunodeficiency.

This clone was seen a handful of times. The read stops 3 residues short of the end of the CDR3; the missing end is completed from the germline J gene. V and J are TRBV7-8 and TRBJ2-1; no clear D gene. The CDR3 totals 14 residues. Germline CDR1 is SGHVS and CDR2 is FQNEAQ. V was pared by 5 bases and J by 8 bases, with 16 bases between. This CDR3 reads CASSPPGSFYEQFF. CDR3 bases read: TGTGCCAGCAGCCCTCCAGGATCGTTCTATGAG.

By share of the sample, this clone is medium-sized (0.01 to 0.1%). The read ends 3 residues before the CDR3 terminus; that terminus is restored from the germline J gene. The chain employs TRBV19 and TRBJ2-1, with 8 bases aligning to TRBD2. The germline CDR1 and CDR2 sequences are LNHDA and SQIVND (reference sequence). This CDR3 spans 14 amino acids. The V and J ends lost 4 bases and 3 bases, in that order; junction bases with no gene match: 2. The CDR3 bases that were read are TGTGCCAGTAGTAGACTAGCGAGCTACAATGAG. It specifies CASSRLASYNE. The entire CDR3 sequence reads CASSRLASYNEQFF.

This clone was observed many times. Coverage ceases 3 residues before the CDR3 finishes, and the germline J gene fills in the end. The V call is TRBV7-3, the J call TRBJ2-2, with D possibly matching TRBD1 (6 bases). Germline-derived CDR1 and CDR2 are SGHTA and FQGTGA. This CDR3 region has 14 residues. Trimming took 5 bases from V and 7 from J, leaving 14 bases between them. The covered CDR3 bases are TGTGCCAGCAGCCTCCACAGGGCCGGCGGGGAG. Translation gives CASSLHRAGGE. The whole CDR3 reads CASSLHRAGGELFF.